This TCR beta chain was identified in a study of blood T cell repertoires in COVID-19. Study details: Sites across the United States, Italy and Spain contributed samples from acute and convalescent COVID-19. Nucleic acid was either cDNA or gDNA, and it came from T cells, B-cell-depleted T cells, or PBMCs.

As handled by the study authors: Amplifying reference gene primers gave estimates of nucleated cell counts. The table came from immunoSEQ multiplex PCR; TCRdb's copy has only in-frame clones and leaves some out. That table gives V, J and clone size, and the DNA gave D and trimming. The table records about 230,000 clones, approximately 80% of them present only once. The sequence came from a woman over 75 with active or convalescent COVID-19. The source material was peripheral blood.

In nucleotides, the CDR3 is TGTGCCAGCAGTTCTGAGTTCTCCTCTTACGAGCAGTACTTC. Its translation is CASSSEFSSYEQYF. The genes are TRBV28 and TRBJ2-7; unclear D gene. Germline CDR1 is MDHEN and CDR2 is SYDVKM. The CDR3 is made up of 14 amino acids. Between the trimmed V and J ends, which lost 4 bases and 4 bases, there was a span of 14 bases.